The clone carrying this TCR beta chain has a count of ten or more. The sample is drawn from a study of T cells in Graves' hyperthyroidism and ophthalmopathy. This CDR3 is 13 amino acids long. With 5 bases removed from V and 4 bases from J, the gap between germline ends came to 10 bases. Germline CDR1 is SGHRS and CDR2 is YFSETQ. Amplified regions were TCR beta CDR3 sequences from RNA transcripts. The TCR CDR3 was amplified in a first-round RT-PCR using the HTBI primer set. TCRdb processed the multiplex PCR reads anew with MiXCR; each CDR3 protein has one entry. Among approximately 870,000 distinct CDR3 sequences, roughly 40% were seen once, and the ten largest hold approximately 8.7%.

The rearrangement uses TRBV5-1 and TRBJ1-5; D call uncertain. Sequenced material: blood. This TCR derives from a young man with Graves' hyperthyroidism. CDR3 sequence reads: CASRWAENQPQHF. The CDR3 bases are TGCGCCAGCAGGTGGGCCGAAAATCAGCCCCAGCATTTT. The complete variable domain, with remaining parts taken from reference TRBV5-1 and TRBJ1-5, reads KAGVTQTPRYLIKTRGQQVTLSCSPISGHRSVSWYQQTPGQGLQFLFEYFSETQRNKGNFPGRFSGRQFSNSRSEMNVSTLELGDSALYLCASRWAENQPQHFGDGTRLSIL.